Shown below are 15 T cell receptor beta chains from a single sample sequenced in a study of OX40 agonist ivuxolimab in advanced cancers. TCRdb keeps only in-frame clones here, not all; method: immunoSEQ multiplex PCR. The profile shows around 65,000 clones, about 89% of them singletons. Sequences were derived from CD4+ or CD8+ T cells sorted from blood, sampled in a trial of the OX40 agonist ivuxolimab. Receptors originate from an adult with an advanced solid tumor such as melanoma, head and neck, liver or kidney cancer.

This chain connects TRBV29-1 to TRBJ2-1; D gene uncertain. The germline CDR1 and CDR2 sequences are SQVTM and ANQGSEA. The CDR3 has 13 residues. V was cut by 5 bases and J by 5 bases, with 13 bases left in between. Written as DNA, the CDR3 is TGCAGCGTTTTTGGGGTGGTGAACAATGAGCAGTTCTTC. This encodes CSVFGVVNNEQFF.

The CDR3 region has the DNA TGTGCCAGCTCACCCTTGGCGACAGGGTTTAATTCACCCCTCCACTTT. Amino acid sequence: CASSPLATGFNSPLHF. The rearrangement uses TRBV18 and TRBJ1-6, with 7 bases aligning to TRBD1. The germline V gene has CDR1 KGHSH and CDR2 LQKENI. The CDR3 runs 16 residues. Germline trimming cut 3 bases from V and 6 bases from J; bases unmatched to any gene: 8.

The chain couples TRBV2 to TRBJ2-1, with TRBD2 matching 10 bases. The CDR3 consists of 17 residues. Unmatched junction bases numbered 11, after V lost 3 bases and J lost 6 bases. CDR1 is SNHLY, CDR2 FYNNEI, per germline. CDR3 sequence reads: CASSDSNRLAGVNEQFF. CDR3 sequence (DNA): TGTGCCAGCAGTGATAGTAATCGTCTAGCGGGAGTCAATGAGCAGTTCTTC.

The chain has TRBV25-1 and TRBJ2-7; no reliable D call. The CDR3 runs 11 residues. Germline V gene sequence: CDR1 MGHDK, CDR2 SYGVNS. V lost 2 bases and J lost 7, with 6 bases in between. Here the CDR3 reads CASSEGSEQYF. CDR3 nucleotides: TGTGCCAGCAGTGAAGGCAGTGAGCAGTACTTC.

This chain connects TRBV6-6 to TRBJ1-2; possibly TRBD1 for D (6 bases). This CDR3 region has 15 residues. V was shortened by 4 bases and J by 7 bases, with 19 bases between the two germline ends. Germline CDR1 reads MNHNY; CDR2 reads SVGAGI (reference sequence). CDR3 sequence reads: CASSFPLEGVGGYTF. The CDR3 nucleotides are TGTGCCAGCAGTTTCCCCCTCGAGGGGGTCGGTGGCTACACCTTC.

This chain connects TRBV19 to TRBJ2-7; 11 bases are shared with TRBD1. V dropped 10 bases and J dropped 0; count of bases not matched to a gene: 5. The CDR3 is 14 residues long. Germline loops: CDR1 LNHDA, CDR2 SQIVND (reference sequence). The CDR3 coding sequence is TGTGCCACAAGGGACAGGGGGGCCTCCTACGAGCAGTACTTC. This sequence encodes CATRDRGASYEQYF.

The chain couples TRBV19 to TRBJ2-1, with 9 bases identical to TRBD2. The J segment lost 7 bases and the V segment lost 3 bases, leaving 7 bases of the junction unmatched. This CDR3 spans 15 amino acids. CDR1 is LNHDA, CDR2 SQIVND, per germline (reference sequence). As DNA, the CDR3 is TGTGCCAGTAGTATTACTTTTAGCGGGAGAAATGAGCAGTTCTTC. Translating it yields CASSITFSGRNEQFF.

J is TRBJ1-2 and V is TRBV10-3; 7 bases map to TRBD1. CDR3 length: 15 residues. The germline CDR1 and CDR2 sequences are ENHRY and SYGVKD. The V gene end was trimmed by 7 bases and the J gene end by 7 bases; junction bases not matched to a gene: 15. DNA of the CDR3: TGTGCCATCACCGAACAGGGGACCTTGGGGTTTGGCTACACCTTC. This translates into CAITEQGTLGFGYTF.

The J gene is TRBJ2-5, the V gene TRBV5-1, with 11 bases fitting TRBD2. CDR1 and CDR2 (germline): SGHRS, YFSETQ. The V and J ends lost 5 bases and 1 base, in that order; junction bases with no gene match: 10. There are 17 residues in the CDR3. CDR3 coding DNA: TGCGCCAGCAGTCCGACCGGGACTAGCGGAGTCCAAGAGACCCAGTACTTC. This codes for CASSPTGTSGVQETQYF.

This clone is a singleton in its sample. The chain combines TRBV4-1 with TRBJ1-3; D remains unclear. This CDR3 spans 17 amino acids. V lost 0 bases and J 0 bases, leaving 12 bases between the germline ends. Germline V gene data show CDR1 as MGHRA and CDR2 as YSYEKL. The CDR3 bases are TGCGCCAGCAGCCAAGATTCTCTCAAGAGCTCTGGAAACACCATATATTTT. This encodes CASSQDSLKSSGNTIYF.

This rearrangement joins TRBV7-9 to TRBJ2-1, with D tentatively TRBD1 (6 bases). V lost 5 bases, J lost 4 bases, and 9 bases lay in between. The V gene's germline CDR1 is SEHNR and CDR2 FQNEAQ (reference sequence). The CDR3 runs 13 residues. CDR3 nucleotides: TGTGCCAGCAGCCTCGGACAGTACAATGAGCAGTTCTTC. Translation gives CASSLGQYNEQFF.

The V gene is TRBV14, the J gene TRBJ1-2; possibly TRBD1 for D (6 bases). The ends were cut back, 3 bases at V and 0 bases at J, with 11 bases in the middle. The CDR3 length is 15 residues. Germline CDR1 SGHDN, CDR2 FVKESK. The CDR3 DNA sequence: TGTGCCAGCAGCCACATCGGACAGCCTAACTATGGCTACACCTTC. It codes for CASSHIGQPNYGYTF.

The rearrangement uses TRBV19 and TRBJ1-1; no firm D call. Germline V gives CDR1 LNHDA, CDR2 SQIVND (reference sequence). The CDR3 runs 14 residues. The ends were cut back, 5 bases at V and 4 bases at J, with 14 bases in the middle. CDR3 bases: TGTGCCAGTAGTTCCGGGAGGAGAGGCACTGAAGCTTTCTTT. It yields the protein CASSSGRRGTEAFF.

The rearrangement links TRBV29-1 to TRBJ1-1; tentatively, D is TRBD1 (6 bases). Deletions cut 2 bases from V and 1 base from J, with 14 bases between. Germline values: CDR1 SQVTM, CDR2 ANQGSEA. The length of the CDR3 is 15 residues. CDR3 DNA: TGCAGCGTTGAAAGGCCGGGACACGCGAACACTGAAGCTTTCTTT. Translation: CSVERPGHANTEAFF.

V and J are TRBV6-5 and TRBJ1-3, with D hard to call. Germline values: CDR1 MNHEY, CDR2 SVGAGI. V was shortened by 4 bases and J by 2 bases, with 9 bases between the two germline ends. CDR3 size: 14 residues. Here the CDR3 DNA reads TGTGCCAGCAGTTCTCTCAGTCCTGGAAACACCATATATTTT. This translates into CASSSLSPGNTIYF.